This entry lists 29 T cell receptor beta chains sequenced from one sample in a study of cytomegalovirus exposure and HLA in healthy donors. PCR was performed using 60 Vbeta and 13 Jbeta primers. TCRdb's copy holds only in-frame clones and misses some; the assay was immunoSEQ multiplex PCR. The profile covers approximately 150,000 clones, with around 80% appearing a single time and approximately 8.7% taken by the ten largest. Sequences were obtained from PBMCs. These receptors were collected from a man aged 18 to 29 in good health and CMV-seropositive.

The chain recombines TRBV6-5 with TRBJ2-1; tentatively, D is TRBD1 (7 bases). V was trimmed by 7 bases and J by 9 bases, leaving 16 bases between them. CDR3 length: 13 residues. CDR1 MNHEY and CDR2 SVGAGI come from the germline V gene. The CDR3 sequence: CASTRQGGFEQFF. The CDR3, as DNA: TGTGCCAGCACCAGACAGGGAGGATTTGAGCAGTTCTTC.

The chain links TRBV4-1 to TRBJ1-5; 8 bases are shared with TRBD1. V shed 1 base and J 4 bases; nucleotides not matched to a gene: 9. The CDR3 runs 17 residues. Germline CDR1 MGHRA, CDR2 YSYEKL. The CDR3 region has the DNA TGCGCCAGCAGCCAAGTAACAGGGGGGAGTTCAAATCAGCCCCAGCATTTT. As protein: CASSQVTGGSSNQPQHF.

The CDR3 region is CAWSFGTAYEKLFF. The CDR3 DNA follows: TGTGCCTGGAGTTTCGGGACAGCCTATGAAAAACTGTTTTTT. The chain has TRBV30 and TRBJ1-4; 7 bases match TRBD1. With V trimmed by 2 bases and J by 6 bases, 6 bases remained unmatched. The CDR3 contains 14 residues. Germline lookup yields CDR1 GTSNPN and CDR2 SVGIG (reference sequence).

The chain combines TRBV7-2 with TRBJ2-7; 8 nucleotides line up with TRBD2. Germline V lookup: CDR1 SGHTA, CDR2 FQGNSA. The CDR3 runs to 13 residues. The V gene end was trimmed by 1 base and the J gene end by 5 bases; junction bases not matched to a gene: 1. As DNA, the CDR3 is TGTGCCAGCAGCTTAGAACTAGCGGACGAGCAGTACTTC. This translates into CASSLELADEQYF.

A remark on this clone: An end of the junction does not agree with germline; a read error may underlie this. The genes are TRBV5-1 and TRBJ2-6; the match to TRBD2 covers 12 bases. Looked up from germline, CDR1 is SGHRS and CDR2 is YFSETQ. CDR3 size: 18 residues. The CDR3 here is CASSLAASGRAGANGLTF. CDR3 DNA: TGCGCCAGCAGCTTGGCCGCTAGCGGGAGGGCTGGGGCCAACGGCCTGACTTTC.

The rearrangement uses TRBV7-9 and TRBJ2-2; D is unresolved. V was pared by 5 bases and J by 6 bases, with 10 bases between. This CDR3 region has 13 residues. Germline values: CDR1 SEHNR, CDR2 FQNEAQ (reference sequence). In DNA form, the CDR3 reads TGTGCCAGCAGCCCGTACAGTCCCGGGGAGCTGTTTTTT. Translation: CASSPYSPGELFF.

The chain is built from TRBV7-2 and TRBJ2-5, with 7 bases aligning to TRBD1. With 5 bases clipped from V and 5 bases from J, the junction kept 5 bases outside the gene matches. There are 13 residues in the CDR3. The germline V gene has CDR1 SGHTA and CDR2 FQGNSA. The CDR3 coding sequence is TGTGCCAGCAGCCAAGACAGGGTGGAGACCCAGTACTTC. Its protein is CASSQDRVETQYF.

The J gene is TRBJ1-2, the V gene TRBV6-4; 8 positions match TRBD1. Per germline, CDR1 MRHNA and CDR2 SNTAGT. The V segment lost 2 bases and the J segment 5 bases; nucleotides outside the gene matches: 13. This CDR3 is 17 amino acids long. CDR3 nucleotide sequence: TGTGCCAGCAGTGACAGACCAAATCAGGGGGCACTGTATGGCTACACCTTC. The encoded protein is CASSDRPNQGALYGYTF.

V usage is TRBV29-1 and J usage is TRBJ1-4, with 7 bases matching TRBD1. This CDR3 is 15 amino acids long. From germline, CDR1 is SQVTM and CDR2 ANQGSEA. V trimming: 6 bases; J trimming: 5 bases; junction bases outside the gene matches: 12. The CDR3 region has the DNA TGCAGCGTGCTCAACTACAGGGGAACCAATGAAAAACTGTTTTTT. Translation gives CSVLNYRGTNEKLFF.

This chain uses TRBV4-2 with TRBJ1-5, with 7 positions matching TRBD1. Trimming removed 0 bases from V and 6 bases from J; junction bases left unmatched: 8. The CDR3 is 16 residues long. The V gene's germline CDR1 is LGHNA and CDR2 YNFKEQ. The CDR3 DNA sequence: TGTGCCAGCAGCCAAGATTTCGGCAGGGGGAGTCAGCCCCAGCATTTT. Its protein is CASSQDFGRGSQPQHF.

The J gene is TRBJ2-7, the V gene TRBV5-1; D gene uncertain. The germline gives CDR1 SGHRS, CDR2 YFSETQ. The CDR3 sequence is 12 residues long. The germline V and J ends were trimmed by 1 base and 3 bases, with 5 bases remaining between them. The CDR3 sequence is CASSLSGYEQYF. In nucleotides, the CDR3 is TGCGCCAGCAGCTTGTCAGGCTACGAGCAGTACTTC. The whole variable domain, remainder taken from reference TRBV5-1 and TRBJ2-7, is KAGVTQTPRYLIKTRGQQVTLSCSPISGHRSVSWYQQTPGQGLQFLFEYFSETQRNKGNFPGRFSGRQFSNSRSEMNVSTLELGDSALYLCASSLSGYEQYFGPGTRLTVT.

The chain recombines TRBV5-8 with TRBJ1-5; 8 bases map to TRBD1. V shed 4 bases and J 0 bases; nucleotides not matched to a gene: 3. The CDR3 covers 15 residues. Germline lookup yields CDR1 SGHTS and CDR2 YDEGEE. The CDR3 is CASSHGTGSNQPQHF. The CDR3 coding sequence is TGTGCCAGCAGCCATGGGACAGGTAGCAATCAGCCCCAGCATTTT.

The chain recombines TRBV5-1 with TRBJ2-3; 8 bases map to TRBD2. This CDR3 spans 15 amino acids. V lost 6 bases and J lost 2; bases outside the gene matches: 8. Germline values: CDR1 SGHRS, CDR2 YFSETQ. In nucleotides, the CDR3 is TGCGCCAGCAAATCCCGCGGGGGGTACACAGATACGCAGTATTTT. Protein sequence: CASKSRGGYTDTQYF.

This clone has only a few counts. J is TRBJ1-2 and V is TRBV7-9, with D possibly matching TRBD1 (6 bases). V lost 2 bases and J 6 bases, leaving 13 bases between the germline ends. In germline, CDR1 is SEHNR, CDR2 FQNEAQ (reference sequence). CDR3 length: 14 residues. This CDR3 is CASSLRQGSHGYTF. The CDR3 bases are TGTGCCAGCAGCTTACGGCAGGGGAGCCATGGCTACACCTTC.

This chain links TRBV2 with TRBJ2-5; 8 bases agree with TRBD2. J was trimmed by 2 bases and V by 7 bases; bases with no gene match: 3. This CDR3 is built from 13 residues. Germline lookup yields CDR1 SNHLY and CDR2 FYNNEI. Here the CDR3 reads CASIRGGQETQYF. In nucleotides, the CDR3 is TGTGCCAGCATCCGGGGGGGACAAGAGACCCAGTACTTC.

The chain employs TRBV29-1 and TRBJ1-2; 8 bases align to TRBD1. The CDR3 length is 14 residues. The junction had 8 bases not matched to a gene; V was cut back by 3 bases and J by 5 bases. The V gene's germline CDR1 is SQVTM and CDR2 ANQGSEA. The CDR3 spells CSVDPDREVYGYTF. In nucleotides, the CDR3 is TGCAGCGTTGACCCGGACAGGGAGGTTTATGGCTACACCTTC.

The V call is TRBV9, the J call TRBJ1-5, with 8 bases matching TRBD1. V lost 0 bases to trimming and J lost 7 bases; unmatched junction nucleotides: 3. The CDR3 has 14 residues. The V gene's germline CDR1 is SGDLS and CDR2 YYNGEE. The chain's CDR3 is CASSVGTGSQPQHF. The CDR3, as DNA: TGTGCCAGCAGCGTAGGGACAGGGTCCCAGCCCCAGCATTTT.

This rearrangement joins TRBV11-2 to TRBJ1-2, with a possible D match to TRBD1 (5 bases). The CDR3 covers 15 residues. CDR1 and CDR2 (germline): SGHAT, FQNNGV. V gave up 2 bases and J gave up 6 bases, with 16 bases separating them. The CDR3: CASSLNMGGENGYTF. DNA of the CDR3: TGTGCCAGCAGCTTAAACATGGGGGGGGAGAATGGCTACACCTTC.

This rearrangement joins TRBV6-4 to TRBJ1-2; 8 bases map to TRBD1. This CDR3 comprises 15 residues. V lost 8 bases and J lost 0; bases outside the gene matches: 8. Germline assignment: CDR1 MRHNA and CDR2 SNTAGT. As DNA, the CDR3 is TGTGCCAGCTCAAAGGACAGGGCGGCTAACTATGGCTACACCTTC. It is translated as CASSKDRAANYGYTF.

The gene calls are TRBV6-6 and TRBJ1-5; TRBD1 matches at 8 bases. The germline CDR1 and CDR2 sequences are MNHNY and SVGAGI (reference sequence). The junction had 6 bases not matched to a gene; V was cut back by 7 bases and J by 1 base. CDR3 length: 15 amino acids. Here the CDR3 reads CASTGQGLSNQPQHF. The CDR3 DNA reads TGTGCCAGCACAGGACAGGGCCTAAGCAATCAGCCCCAGCATTTT.

CDR3 region: CASSLGDRGRVGNTEAFF. The CDR3 nucleotides are TGCGCCAGCAGCTTGGGGGACAGGGGGCGGGTGGGGAACACTGAAGCTTTCTTT. V and J are TRBV5-1 and TRBJ1-1; 12 nucleotides line up with TRBD1. The germline gives CDR1 SGHRS, CDR2 YFSETQ. The CDR3 runs to 18 residues. V dropped 0 bases and J dropped 1; count of bases not matched to a gene: 7.

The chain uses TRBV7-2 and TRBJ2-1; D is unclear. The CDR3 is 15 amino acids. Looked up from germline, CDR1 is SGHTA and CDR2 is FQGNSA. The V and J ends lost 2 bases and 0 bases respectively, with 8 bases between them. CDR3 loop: CASSLRSSSYNEQFF. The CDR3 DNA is TGTGCCAGCAGCTTAAGATCGAGCTCCTACAATGAGCAGTTCTTC.

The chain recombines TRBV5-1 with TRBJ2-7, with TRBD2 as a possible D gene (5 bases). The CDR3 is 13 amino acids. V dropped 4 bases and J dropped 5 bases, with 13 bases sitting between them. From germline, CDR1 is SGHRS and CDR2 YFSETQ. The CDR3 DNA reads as TGCGCCAGCAGCGCTATCCACGGGAACGAGCAGTACTTC. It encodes CASSAIHGNEQYF.

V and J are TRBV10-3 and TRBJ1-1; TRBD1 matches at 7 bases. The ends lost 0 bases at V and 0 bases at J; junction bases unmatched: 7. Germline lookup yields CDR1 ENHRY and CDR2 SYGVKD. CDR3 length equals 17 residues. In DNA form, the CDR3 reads TGTGCCATCAGTGAGTCGAACGCCGGGACAGTGAACACTGAAGCTTTCTTT. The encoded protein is CAISESNAGTVNTEAFF.

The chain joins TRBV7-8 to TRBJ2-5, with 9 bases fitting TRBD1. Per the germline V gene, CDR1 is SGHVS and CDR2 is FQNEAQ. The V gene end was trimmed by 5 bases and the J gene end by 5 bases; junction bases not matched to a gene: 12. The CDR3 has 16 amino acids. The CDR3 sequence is CASSLKGQGLGETQYF. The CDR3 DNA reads TGTGCCAGCAGCCTAAAAGGACAGGGGTTGGGTGAGACCCAGTACTTC.

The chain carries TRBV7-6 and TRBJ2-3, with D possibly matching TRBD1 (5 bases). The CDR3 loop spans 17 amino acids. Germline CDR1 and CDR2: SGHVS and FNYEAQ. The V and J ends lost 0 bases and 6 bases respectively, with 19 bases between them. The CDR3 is CASSLAQGATPLDTQYF. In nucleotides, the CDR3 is TGTGCCAGCAGCTTAGCGCAGGGCGCCACGCCGCTCGATACGCAGTATTTT.

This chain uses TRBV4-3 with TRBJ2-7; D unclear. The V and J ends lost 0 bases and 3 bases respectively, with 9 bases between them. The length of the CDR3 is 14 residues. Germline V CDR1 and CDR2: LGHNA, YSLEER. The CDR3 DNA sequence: TGCGCCAGCAGCCAAGATAGAGGTGTCTACGAGCAGTACTTC. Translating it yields CASSQDRGVYEQYF.

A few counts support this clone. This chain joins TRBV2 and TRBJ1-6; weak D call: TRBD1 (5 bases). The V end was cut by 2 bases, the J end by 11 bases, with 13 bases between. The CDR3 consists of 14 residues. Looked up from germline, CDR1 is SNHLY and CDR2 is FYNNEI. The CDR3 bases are TGTGCCAGCAGTGAAAACAGGAATAGTACACCCCTCCACTTT. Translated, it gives CASSENRNSTPLHF.

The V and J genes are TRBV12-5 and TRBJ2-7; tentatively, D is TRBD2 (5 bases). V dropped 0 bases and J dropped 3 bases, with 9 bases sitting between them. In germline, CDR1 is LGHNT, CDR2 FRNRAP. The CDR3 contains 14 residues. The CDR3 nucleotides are TGTGCTAGTGGTTTGGTAGGCCGGGACTACGAGCAGTACTTC. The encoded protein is CASGLVGRDYEQYF.